The rows below give T cell receptor beta chains drawn from one sample of a study of control samples from healthy donors and cancer patients. The repertoire was sequenced with immunoSEQ multiplex PCR; TCRdb's copy has only in-frame clones and lacks some. The sample consists of roughly 98,000 clones, more than 75% of them appearing once. Sequenced sample: blood. The receptors come from a woman in her sixties in good health. The CDR3 runs from the conserved cysteine through the conserved F or W. Fields, in order: V gene, D gene, J gene, CDR3 protein. A D gene is named only where the DNA matches it firmly.

V: TRBV4-3; D: .; J: TRBJ2-1; CDR3: CASSQETAGFYNEQFF
V: TRBV5-1; D: TRBD1; J: TRBJ1-2; CDR3: CASSLASGTGGFYGYTF
V: TRBV13; D: TRBD1; J: TRBJ1-1; CDR3: CASSLTGITYTEAFF
V: TRBV3-1/TRBV3-2; D: TRBD1; J: TRBJ1-1; CDR3: CASSPRQGTKAFF
V: TRBV5-1; D: TRBD1; J: TRBJ2-5; CDR3: CASSKTGQETQYF
V: TRBV24-1; D: TRBD2; J: TRBJ2-3; CDR3: CATSAGLATDTQYF
V: TRBV3-1/TRBV3-2; D: TRBD2; J: TRBJ2-5; CDR3: CASSQGGGSGETQYF
V: TRBV27; D: TRBD1; J: TRBJ1-2; CDR3: CASSRKPGQGNYGYTF
V: TRBV5-8; D: TRBD1; J: TRBJ2-3; CDR3: CASSRGTGTDTQYF
V: TRBV11-2; D: .; J: TRBJ2-1; CDR3: CASTGLAPSSGEQFF
V: TRBV5-5; D: TRBD2; J: TRBJ2-2; CDR3: CASSLVGRAFAGELFF
V: TRBV5-4; D: TRBD1; J: TRBJ2-5; CDR3: CASSLGGGQGKVETQYF